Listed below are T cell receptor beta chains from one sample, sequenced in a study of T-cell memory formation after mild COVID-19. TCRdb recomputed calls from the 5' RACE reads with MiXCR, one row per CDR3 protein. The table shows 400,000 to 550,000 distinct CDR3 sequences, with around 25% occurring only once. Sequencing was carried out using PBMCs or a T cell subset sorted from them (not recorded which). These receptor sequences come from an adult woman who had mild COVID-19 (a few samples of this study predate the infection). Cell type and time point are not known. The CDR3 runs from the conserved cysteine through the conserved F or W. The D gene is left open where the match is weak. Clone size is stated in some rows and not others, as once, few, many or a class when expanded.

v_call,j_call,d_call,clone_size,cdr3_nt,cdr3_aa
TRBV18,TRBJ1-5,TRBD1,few,TGTGCCAGCTCATCAGGACAGGGGCTCGTTTGGCCCCAGCATTTT,CASSSGQGLVWPQHF
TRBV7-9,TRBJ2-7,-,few,TGTGCCAGCAGCCTGCAGGCCTACGAGCAGTACTTC,CASSLQAYEQYF
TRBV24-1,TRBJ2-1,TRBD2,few,TGTGCCACCAGTGACCCGGGGGGGCATGAGCAGTTCTTC,CATSDPGGHEQFF
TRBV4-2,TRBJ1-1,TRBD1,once,TGTGCCAGCAGCCGGTGGACAGGGAAGACTGAAGCTTTCTTT,CASSRWTGKTEAFF
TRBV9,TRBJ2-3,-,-,TGTGCCAGCAGCGTTGACGGGGGACGCACAGATACGCAGTATTTT,CASSVDGGRTDTQYF
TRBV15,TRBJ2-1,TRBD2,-,TGTGCCACCAGCCACGGGACTAGCGGGATGGATGAGCAGTTCTTC,CATSHGTSGMDEQFF
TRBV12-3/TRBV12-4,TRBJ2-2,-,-,TGTGCCAGCAGGAACACCGATAAGACAACCTACACCACCGGGGAGCTGTTTTTT,CASRNTDKTTYTTGELFF
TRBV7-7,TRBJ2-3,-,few,TGTGCTAGCAGCTTAGCGCTGGGCCCGGCAGATACGCAGTATTTT,CASSLALGPADTQYF
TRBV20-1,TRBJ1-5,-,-,TGCAGTGCTAGAGAGGACCGCTATCAGCCCCAGCATTTT,CSAREDRYQPQHF
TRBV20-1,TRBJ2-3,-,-,TGCAGTGGCCTGCGAGGGGATACGCAGTATTTT,CSGLRGDTQYF
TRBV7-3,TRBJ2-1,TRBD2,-,TGTGCCAGCAGCCCCAGCGGGAGGGCCTACAATGAGCAGTTCTTC,CASSPSGRAYNEQFF
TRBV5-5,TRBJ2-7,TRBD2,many,TGTGCCAGCAGCTTGTCCGCACTGGGAGGGAGCTCCTACGAGCAGTACTTC,CASSLSALGGSSYEQYF
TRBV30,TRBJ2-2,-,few,TGTGCCTGGAAGGAGGGGGGGAAGGACACCGGGGAGCTGTTTTTT,CAWKEGGKDTGELFF
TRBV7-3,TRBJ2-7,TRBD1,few,TGTGCCAGCAGCCCAGGGACAGGGGCCCACGAGCAGTACTTC,CASSPGTGAHEQYF
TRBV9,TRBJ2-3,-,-,TGTGCCAGCAGCGTAGAAGGGGCCCCCCGGTTATTGGATACGCAGTATTTT,CASSVEGAPRLLDTQYF
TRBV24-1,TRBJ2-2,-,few,TGTGCCACCAGTGATCCTGAGACCCCTACCGGGGAGCTGTTTTTT,CATSDPETPTGELFF
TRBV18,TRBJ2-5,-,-,TGTGCCAGCTCCCACCGGGCCGAAGAGACCCAGTACTTC,CASSHRAEETQYF
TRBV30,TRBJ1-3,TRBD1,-,TGTGCCTGGAGTACAGGGGGCGCGAATGGAAACACCATATATTTT,CAWSTGGANGNTIYF
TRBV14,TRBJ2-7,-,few,TGTGCCAGCAGCCGGCGAGGCACCCAGGAGGGTTTGTACTACGAGCAGTACTTC,CASSRRGTQEGLYYEQYF
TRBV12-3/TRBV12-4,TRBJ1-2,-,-,TGTGCCAGCAGCCTTAACGGGAAAGCAGGGCAAGGCTACACCTTC,CASSLNGKAGQGYTF